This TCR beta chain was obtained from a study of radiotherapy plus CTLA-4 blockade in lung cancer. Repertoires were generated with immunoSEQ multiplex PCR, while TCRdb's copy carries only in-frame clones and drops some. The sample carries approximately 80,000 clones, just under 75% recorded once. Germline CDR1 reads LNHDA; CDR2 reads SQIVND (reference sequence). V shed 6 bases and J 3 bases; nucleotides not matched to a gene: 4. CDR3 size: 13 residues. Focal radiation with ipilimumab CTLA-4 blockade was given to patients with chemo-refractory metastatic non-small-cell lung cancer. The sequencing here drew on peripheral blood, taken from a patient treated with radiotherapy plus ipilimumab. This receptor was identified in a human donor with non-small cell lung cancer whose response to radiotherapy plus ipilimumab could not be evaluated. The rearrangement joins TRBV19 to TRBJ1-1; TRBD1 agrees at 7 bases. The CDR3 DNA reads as TGTGCCAGTAGACAAACAGGGGACACTGAAGCTTTCTTT. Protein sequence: CASRQTGDTEAFF.